The 21 T cell receptor beta chains below were found in one sample sequenced in a study of blood T cells in healthy people across ages. Primers used in a second PCR of about 7 to 11 cycles were a sample-barcoded 5' primer and a J-beta primer mix. TCRdb reprocessed the 5' RACE reads via MiXCR and lists one record per CDR3 protein. The sample contains more than 650,000 distinct CDR3 sequences, approximately 22% of which appear only once. Sequenced: blood. The receptors were gathered from a man aged 65 to 85 in good health.

This clonotype was found a few times. The V call is TRBV6-1, the J call TRBJ1-1; 9 bases fit TRBD1. Germline V CDR1 and CDR2: MNHNS, SASEGT. The CDR3 is 14 residues long. V dropped 7 bases and J dropped 4; count of bases not matched to a gene: 7. The CDR3 sequence is CASILQGAGTEAFF. CDR3 bases: TGTGCCAGCATTTTACAGGGGGCTGGCACTGAAGCTTTCTTT.

The rearrangement joins TRBV20-1 to TRBJ2-3; 7 positions agree with TRBD1. Germline-derived CDR1 and CDR2 are DFQATT and SNEGSKA (reference sequence). The CDR3 extends over 17 amino acids. With 0 bases clipped from V and 0 bases from J, the junction kept 9 bases outside the gene matches. DNA for the CDR3: TGCAGTGCTAGAGATCCTTCGAGGGGGCTAAGCACAGATACGCAGTATTTT. Translated, it gives CSARDPSRGLSTDTQYF.

V gene TRBV12-3 or TRBV12-4 combines with J gene TRBJ1-2; tentatively, D is TRBD1 (5 bases). The CDR3 consists of 17 residues. Trimming took off 5 bases at V and 8 bases at J, with 27 bases between the two ends. As DNA, the CDR3 is TGTGCCAGCAGTCGAAGTCACCAGGGAGTCGTACCGTACGGCTACACCTTC. Protein product: CASSRSHQGVVPYGYTF.

This clonotype has a handful of counts. This chain joins TRBV28 and TRBJ2-1; D gene ambiguous. This CDR3 contains 15 residues. With 4 bases removed from V and 4 bases from J, the gap between germline ends came to 14 bases. Germline-derived CDR1 and CDR2 are MDHEN and SYDVKM. CDR3 region: CASSYQKTIYNEQFF. The CDR3 DNA is TGTGCCAGCAGTTATCAGAAGACCATTTACAATGAGCAGTTCTTC.

Comment on this clonotype: One junction end does not reproduce the germline sequence, and a read error may be involved. V and J are TRBV7-2 and TRBJ2-5, with no clear D. Germline loops: CDR1 SGHTA, CDR2 FQGNSA. The CDR3 spans 13 residues. In DNA, the CDR3 is TGCGCCAGCAGTTCTCGACGGAAAGAGACCCAGTACTTC. As protein: CASSSRRKETQYF.

In this sample, this clonotype turned up a few times. This chain joins TRBV7-9 and TRBJ2-5, with a tentative D call TRBD1 (5 bases). The CDR3 loop spans 15 amino acids. Germline loops: CDR1 SEHNR, CDR2 FQNEAQ (reference sequence). Trimming pared 5 bases from V and 0 bases from J, leaving 13 bases between. The CDR3 loop reads CASSIGSGNQETQYF. CDR3 DNA sequence: TGTGCCAGCAGCATAGGATCAGGGAACCAAGAGACCCAGTACTTC. Filled out from reference TRBV7-9 and TRBJ2-5, the complete variable domain reads DTGVSQNPRHKITKRGQNVTFRCDPISEHNRLYWYRQTLGQGPEFLTYFQNEAQLEKSRLLSDRFSAERPKGSFSTLEIQRTEQGDSAMYLCASSIGSGNQETQYFGPGTRLLVL.

This clonotype was detected a few times. This chain joins TRBV28 and TRBJ2-2; no firm D call. Between the trimmed V and J ends, which lost 2 bases and 3 bases, there was a span of 4 bases. Germline V gives CDR1 MDHEN, CDR2 SYDVKM. This CDR3 has 13 residues. This CDR3 is CASSLLHTGELFF. CDR3 nucleotides: TGTGCCAGCAGTTTACTCCACACCGGGGAGCTGTTTTTT.

This clonotype was seen more than once but under ten times. At one boundary the junction diverges from the germline segment, which might be a read error. Here the CDR3 reads CASRLAGYGTDTQYF. The CDR3 DNA follows: TGTGCCAGCAGATTAGCGGGGTATGGTACAGATACGCAGTATTTT. The chain joins TRBV13 to TRBJ2-3, with 8 bases lining up with TRBD2. The CDR3 contains 15 residues. The V gene's germline CDR1 is PRHDT and CDR2 FYEKMQ (reference sequence).

The chain employs TRBV5-6 and TRBJ2-3; 10 bases line up with TRBD2. CDR3 length equals 18 residues. V shed 3 bases, J shed 3 bases, and the junction held 13 bases outside the gene matches. Looked up from germline, CDR1 is SGHDT and CDR2 is YYEEEE. The CDR3 region is CASSSTAGGNRRTDTQYF. In DNA, the CDR3 is TGTGCCAGCAGCTCTACAGCGGGGGGGAATCGTAGGACAGATACGCAGTATTTT. The variable domain in full, completed from reference TRBV5-6 and TRBJ2-3, reads DAGVTQSPTHLIKTRGQQVTLRCSPKSGHDTVSWYQQALGQGPQFIFQYYEEEERQRGNFPDRFSGHQFPNYSSELNVNALLLGDSALYLCASSSTAGGNRRTDTQYFGPGTRLTVL.

This clonotype has only a few counts. V usage is TRBV5-6 and J usage is TRBJ1-5, with D possibly matching TRBD1 (5 bases). Trimming cost V 1 base and J 0 bases, with 11 bases left between them. The CDR3 totals 16 residues. Germline CDR1 is SGHDT and CDR2 is YYEEEE. CDR3 in amino acids: CASSLRGTYSNQPQHF. The CDR3 DNA sequence: TGTGCCAGCAGCTTGCGAGGGACCTATAGCAATCAGCCCCAGCATTTT.

To note about this clonotype: This clone may be a read error of a much larger clone one base away. The chain recombines TRBV24-1 with TRBJ2-7; D ambiguous. There are 13 residues in the CDR3. Germline assignment: CDR1 KGHDR and CDR2 SFDVKD. The V gene lost 5 bases and the J gene lost 5 bases, with 12 bases spanning the gap. CDR3 loop: CATSGSRLDEQYF. Written as DNA, the CDR3 is TGTGCCACCAGTGGCAGTCGCCTGGACGAGCAGTACTTC.

In its sample, this clonotype was seen a few times. The gene calls are TRBV27 and TRBJ2-2, with D possibly being TRBD1 or TRBD2 (7 bases each). The CDR3 runs to 16 residues. V dropped 3 bases and J dropped 6 bases, with 17 bases sitting between them. Germline V gene data show CDR1 as MNHEY and CDR2 as SMNVEV (reference sequence). The CDR3: CASSFRPGGRAGELFF. CDR3 DNA sequence: TGTGCCAGCAGTTTCCGCCCAGGGGGGAGGGCCGGGGAGCTGTTTTTT.

V usage is TRBV5-1 and J usage is TRBJ1-1; 7 bases match TRBD1. The germline CDR1 and CDR2 sequences are SGHRS and YFSETQ. The CDR3 length is 16 residues. Losses at the gene ends were 0 bases for V and 8 bases for J; bases not matched to a gene: 13. CDR3 loop: CASSLGFVSDRAEAFF. The CDR3 DNA sequence: TGCGCCAGCAGCTTGGGATTTGTGAGCGACAGGGCCGAAGCTTTCTTT.

In this sample, this clonotype turned up a few times. The chain recombines TRBV5-1 with TRBJ2-7; tentatively, D is TRBD2 (5 bases). CDR1 and CDR2 (germline): SGHRS, YFSETQ. The CDR3 contains 15 residues. With 0 bases removed from V and 5 bases from J, the gap between germline ends came to 15 bases. CDR3 in DNA: TGCGCCAGCAGCTTGGCCTTGGTAGCGTCCAACGAGCAGTACTTC. Translation gives CASSLALVASNEQYF.

The chain couples TRBV10-3 to TRBJ2-1, with TRBD2 matching over 9 bases. Per the germline V gene, CDR1 is ENHRY and CDR2 is SYGVKD. The junction had 6 bases not matched to a gene; V was cut back by 6 bases and J by 3 bases. There are 15 residues in the CDR3. This chain's CDR3 is CAISPGTSSYNEQFF. DNA of the CDR3: TGTGCCATCAGCCCCGGGACTAGCAGCTACAATGAGCAGTTCTTC.

This clonotype was picked up many times. This sequence joins TRBV12-3 or TRBV12-4 and TRBJ2-3, with 8 nucleotides matching TRBD2. V lost 2 bases to trimming and J lost 7 bases; unmatched junction nucleotides: 5. The CDR3 loop spans 14 amino acids. CDR3 nucleotides: TGTGCCAGCAGTTTACGCGGGAGGATCAATACGCAGTATTTT. Translating it yields CASSLRGRINTQYF.

The chain links TRBV2 to TRBJ1-4; weak D call: TRBD1 (5 bases). Trimming removed 3 bases at V and 8 bases at J, with 16 bases between. Per germline, CDR1 SNHLY and CDR2 FYNNEI. The CDR3 consists of 15 residues. CDR3: CASSENGTPQEKLFF. In nucleotides, the CDR3 is TGTGCCAGCAGTGAGAATGGGACCCCTCAGGAAAAACTGTTTTTT.

This clonotype has ten or more counts. V usage is TRBV20-1 and J usage is TRBJ1-1; 8 bases fit TRBD1. Germline V lookup: CDR1 DFQATT, CDR2 SNEGSKA (reference sequence). V was clipped by 4 bases and J by 2 bases; unmatched bases: 6. The CDR3 sequence is 14 residues long. Here the CDR3 DNA reads TGCAGTGCTACCTCGACAGGGGCTAACACTGAAGCTTTCTTT. It yields the protein CSATSTGANTEAFF.

The chain uses TRBV18 and TRBJ1-6; D is uncertain. CDR1 is KGHSH and CDR2 is LQKENI in the germline V gene. CDR3 length equals 13 residues. The V and J ends lost 6 bases and 5 bases respectively, with 8 bases between them. The CDR3 loop is CASSSSDNSPLHF. The CDR3 DNA reads as TGTGCCAGCTCCAGTTCCGATAATTCACCCCTCCACTTT.

The rearrangement joins TRBV15 to TRBJ1-4, with D tentatively TRBD1 (6 bases). The germline gives CDR1 LNHNV, CDR2 YYDKDF (reference sequence). Trimming took 4 bases from V and 5 from J, leaving 14 bases between them. The CDR3 covers 15 residues. The CDR3 nucleotides are TGTGCCACCAGCAAAGATTCAGGGGTAAATGAAAAACTGTTTTTT. Translation gives CATSKDSGVNEKLFF. The variable domain in full, with the rest retrieved from reference TRBV15 and TRBJ1-4, is DAMVIQNPRYQVTQFGKPVTLSCSQTLNHNVMYWYQQKSSQAPKLLFHYYDKDFNNEADTPDNFQSRRPNTSFCFLDIRSPGLGDTAMYLCATSKDSGVNEKLFFGSGTQLSVL.

This clonotype was observed many times. The chain is built from TRBV7-2 and TRBJ2-1, with D perhaps TRBD1 or TRBD2 (5 bases each). The CDR3 has 14 amino acids. V gave up 5 bases and J gave up 9 bases, with 17 bases separating them. Germline loops: CDR1 SGHTA, CDR2 FQGNSA. The CDR3 loop reads CASSRLQSGTEQFF. CDR3 DNA sequence: TGTGCCAGCAGCCGCCTCCAATCTGGGACTGAGCAGTTCTTC.